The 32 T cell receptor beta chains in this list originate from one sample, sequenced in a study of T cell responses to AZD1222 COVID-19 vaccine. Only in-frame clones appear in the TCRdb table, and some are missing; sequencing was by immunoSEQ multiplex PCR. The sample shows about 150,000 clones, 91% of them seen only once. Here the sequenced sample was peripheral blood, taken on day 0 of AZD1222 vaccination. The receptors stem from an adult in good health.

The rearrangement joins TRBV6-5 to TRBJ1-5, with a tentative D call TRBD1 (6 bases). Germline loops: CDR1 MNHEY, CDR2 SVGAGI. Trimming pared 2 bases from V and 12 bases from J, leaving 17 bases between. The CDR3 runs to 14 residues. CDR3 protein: CASSYGPDPGHQHF. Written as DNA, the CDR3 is TGTGCCAGCAGTTACGGTCCCGACCCGGGACACCAGCATTTT.

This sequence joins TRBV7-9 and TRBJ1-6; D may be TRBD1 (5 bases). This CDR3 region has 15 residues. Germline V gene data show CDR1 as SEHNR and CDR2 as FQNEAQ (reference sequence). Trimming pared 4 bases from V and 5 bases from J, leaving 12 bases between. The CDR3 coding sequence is TGTGCCAGCAGCTGGGGGGTCGGGCATAATTCACCCCTCCACTTT. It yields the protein CASSWGVGHNSPLHF.

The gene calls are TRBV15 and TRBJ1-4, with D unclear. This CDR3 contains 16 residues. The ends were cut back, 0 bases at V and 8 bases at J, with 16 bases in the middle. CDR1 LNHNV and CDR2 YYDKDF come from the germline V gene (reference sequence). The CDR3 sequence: CATSRDGPNLGEKLFF. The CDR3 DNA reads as TGTGCCACCAGCAGAGATGGACCGAACCTGGGGGAAAAACTGTTTTTT.

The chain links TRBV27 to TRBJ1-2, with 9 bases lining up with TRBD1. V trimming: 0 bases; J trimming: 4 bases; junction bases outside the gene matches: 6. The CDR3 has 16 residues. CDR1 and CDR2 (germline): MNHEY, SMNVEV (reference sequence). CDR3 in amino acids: CASSLSQDRGSYGYTF. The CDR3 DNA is TGTGCCAGCAGTTTATCCCAGGACAGGGGTAGCTATGGCTACACCTTC.

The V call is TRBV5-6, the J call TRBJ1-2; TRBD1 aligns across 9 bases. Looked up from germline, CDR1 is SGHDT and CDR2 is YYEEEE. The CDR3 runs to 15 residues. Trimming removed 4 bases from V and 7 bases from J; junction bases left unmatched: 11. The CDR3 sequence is CASSAGTGRSGGYTF. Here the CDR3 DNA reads TGTGCCAGCAGCGCCGGGACAGGGAGGTCTGGTGGCTACACCTTC.

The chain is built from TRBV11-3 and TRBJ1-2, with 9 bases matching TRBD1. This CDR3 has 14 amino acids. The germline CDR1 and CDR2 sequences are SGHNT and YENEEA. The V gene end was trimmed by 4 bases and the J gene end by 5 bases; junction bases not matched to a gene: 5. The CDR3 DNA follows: TGTGCCAGCAGCTCGGACAGGGGTCAATATGGCTACACCTTC. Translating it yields CASSSDRGQYGYTF.

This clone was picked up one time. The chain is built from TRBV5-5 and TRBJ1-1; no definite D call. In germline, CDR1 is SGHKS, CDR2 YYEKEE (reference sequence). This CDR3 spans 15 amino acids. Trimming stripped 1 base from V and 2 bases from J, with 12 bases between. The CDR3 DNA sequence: TGTGCCAGCAGCTTGTTGGGTGTACTTAACACTGAAGCTTTCTTT. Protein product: CASSLLGVLNTEAFF. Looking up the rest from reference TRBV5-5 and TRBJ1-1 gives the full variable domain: DAGVTQSPTHLIKTRGQQVTLRCSPISGHKSVSWYQQVLGQGPQFIFQYYEKEERGRGNFPDRFSARQFPNYSSELNVNALLLGDSALYLCASSLLGVLNTEAFFGQGTRLTVV.

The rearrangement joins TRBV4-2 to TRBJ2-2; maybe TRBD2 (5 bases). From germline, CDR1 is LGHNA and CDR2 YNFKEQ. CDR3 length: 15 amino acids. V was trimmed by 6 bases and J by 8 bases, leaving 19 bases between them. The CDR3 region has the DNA TGTGCCAGCAGTAAACACTTCCGACTAACGGGGGAGCTGTTTTTT. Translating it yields CASSKHFRLTGELFF.

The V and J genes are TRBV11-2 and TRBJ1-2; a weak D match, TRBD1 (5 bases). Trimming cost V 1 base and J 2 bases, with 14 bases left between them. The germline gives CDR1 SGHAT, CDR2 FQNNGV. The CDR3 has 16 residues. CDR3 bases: TGTGCCAGCAGCTTAGCCCCTGGGGACGGAAACTATGGCTACACCTTC. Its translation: CASSLAPGDGNYGYTF.

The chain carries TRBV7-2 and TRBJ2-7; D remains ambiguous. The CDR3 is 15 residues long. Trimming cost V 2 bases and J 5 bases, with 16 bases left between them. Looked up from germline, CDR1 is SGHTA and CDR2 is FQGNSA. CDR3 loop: CASSLIWEGAHEQYF. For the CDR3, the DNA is TGTGCCAGCAGCTTAATCTGGGAAGGCGCCCACGAGCAGTACTTC.

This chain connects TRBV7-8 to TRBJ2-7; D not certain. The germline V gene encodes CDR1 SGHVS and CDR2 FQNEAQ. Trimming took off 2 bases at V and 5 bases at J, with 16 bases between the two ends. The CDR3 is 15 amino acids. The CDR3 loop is CASSLKGRTNDEQYF. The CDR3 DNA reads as TGTGCCAGCAGCTTAAAAGGTCGGACCAATGACGAGCAGTACTTC.

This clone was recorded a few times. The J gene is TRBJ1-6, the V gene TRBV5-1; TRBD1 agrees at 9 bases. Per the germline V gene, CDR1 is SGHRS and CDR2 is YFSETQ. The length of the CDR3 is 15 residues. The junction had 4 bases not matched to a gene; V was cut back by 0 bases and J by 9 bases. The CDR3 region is CASSLEGQGTSPLHF. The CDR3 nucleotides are TGCGCCAGCAGCTTGGAGGGACAGGGAACTTCACCCCTCCACTTT.

CDR3 residues: CASTPILGGGEKLFF. CDR3 bases: TGTGCCAGCACCCCCATCCTGGGGGGCGGTGAAAAACTGTTTTTT. The chain couples TRBV6-6 to TRBJ1-4; D possibly corresponds to TRBD1 (6 bases). V lost 7 bases to trimming and J lost 7 bases, with 19 bases between them. The CDR3 contains 15 residues. Germline-derived CDR1 and CDR2 are MNHNY and SVGAGI (reference sequence).

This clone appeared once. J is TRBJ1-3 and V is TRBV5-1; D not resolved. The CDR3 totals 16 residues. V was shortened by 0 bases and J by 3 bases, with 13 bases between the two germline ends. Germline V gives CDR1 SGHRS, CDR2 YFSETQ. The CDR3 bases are TGCGCCAGCAGCTTGGGGGGATCCCTTTTTGGAAACACCATATATTTT. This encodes CASSLGGSLFGNTIYF.

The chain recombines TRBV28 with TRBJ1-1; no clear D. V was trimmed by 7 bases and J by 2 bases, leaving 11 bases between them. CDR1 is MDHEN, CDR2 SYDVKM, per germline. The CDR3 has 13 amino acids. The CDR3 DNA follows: TGTGCCAGCACGATGCTAGGTAACACTGAAGCTTTCTTT. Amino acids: CASTMLGNTEAFF.

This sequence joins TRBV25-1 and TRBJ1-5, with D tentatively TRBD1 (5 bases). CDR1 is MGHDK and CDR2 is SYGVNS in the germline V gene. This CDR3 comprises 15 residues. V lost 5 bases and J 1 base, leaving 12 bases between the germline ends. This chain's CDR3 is CASSPGGFSNQPQHF. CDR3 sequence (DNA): TGTGCCAGCAGTCCGGGGGGATTCAGCAATCAGCCCCAGCATTTT.

The CDR3 DNA reads as TGTGCCAGCAGCTTTGGGATATTGGTAGGGGGCGCGGACACCGGGGAGCTGTTTTTT. Protein: CASSFGILVGGADTGELFF. The chain combines TRBV7-3 with TRBJ2-2; 7 bases agree with TRBD1. With 3 bases clipped from V and 3 bases from J, the junction kept 16 bases outside the gene matches. Per germline, CDR1 SGHTA and CDR2 FQGTGA. The CDR3 is made up of 19 amino acids.

The CDR3 DNA follows: TGTGCCAGCAGCGTAGGGACAGGGGCCTCCTACGAGCAGTACTTC. This codes for CASSVGTGASYEQYF. The V gene is TRBV9, the J gene TRBJ2-7, with 9 bases identical to TRBD1. V lost 0 bases, J lost 0 bases, and 1 base stayed unmatched. The CDR3 contains 15 residues. Germline V CDR1 and CDR2: SGDLS, YYNGEE.

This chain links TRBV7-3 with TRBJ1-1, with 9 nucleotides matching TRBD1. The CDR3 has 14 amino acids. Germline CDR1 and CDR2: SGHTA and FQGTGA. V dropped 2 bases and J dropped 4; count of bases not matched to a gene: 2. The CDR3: CASSLGTGSTEAFF. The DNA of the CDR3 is TGTGCCAGCAGCTTAGGGACAGGGAGCACTGAAGCTTTCTTT.

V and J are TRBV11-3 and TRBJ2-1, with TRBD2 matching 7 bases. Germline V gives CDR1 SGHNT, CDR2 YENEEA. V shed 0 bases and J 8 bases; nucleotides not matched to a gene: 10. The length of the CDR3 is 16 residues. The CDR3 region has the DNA TGTGCCAGCAGCTTAGAGGGCGGGAGATGGGTCGATGAGCAGTTCTTC. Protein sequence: CASSLEGGRWVDEQFF.

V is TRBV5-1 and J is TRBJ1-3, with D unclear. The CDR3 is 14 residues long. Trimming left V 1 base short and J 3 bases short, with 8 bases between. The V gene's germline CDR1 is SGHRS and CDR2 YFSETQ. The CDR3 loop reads CASSLTGIGNTIYF. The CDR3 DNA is TGCGCCAGCAGCTTGACGGGCATTGGAAACACCATATATTTT.

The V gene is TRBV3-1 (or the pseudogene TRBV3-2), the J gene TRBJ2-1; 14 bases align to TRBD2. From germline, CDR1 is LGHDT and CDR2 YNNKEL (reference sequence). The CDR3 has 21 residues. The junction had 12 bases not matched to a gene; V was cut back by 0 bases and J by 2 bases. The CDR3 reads CASSQDPTGLAGDPPYNEQFF. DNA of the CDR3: TGTGCCAGCAGCCAAGATCCTACGGGACTAGCGGGAGATCCCCCCTACAATGAGCAGTTCTTC.

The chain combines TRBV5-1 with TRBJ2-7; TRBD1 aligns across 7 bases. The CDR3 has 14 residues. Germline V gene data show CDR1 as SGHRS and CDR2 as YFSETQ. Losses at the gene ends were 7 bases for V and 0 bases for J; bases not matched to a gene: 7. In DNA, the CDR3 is TGCGCCAGCCTAGGGGGCTATCCCTCCTACGAGCAGTACTTC. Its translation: CASLGGYPSYEQYF.

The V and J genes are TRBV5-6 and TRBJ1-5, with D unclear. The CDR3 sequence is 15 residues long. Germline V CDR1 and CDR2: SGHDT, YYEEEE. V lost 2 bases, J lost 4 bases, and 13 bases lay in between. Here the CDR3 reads CASSFGLRGNQPQHF. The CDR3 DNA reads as TGTGCCAGCAGCTTTGGGCTCCGGGGAAATCAGCCCCAGCATTTT.

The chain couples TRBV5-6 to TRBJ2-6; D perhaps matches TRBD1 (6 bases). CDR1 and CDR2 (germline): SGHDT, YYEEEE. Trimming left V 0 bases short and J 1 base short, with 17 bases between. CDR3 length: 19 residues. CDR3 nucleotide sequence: TGTGCCAGCAGCTTGGGACAGGTAAAGATTGTGTCTGGGGCCAACGTCCTGACTTTC. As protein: CASSLGQVKIVSGANVLTF.

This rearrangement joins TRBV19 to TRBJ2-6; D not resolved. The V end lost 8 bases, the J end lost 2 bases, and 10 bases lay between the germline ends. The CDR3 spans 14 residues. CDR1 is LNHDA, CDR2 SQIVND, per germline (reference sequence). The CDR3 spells CASEGKTGANVLTF. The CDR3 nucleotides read TGTGCCAGTGAAGGGAAAACTGGGGCCAACGTCCTGACTTTC. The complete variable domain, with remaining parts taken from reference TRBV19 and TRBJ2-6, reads DGGITQSPKYLFRKEGQNVTLSCEQNLNHDAMYWYRQDPGQGLRLIYYSQIVNDFQKGDIAEGYSVSREKKESFPLTVTSAQKNPTAFYLCASEGKTGANVLTFGAGSRLTVL.

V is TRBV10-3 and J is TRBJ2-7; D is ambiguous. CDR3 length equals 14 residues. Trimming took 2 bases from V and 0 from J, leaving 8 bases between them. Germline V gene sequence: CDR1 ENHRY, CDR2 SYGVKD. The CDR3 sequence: CAISEPTPSYEQYF. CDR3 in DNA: TGTGCCATCAGTGAGCCGACACCCTCCTACGAGCAGTACTTC.

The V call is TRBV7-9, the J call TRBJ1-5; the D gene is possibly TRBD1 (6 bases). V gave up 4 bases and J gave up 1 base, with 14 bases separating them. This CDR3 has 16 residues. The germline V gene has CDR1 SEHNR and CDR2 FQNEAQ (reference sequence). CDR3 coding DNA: TGTGCCAGCAGCTCTGCAGGGGCTTGGAGCAATCAGCCCCAGCATTTT. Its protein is CASSSAGAWSNQPQHF.

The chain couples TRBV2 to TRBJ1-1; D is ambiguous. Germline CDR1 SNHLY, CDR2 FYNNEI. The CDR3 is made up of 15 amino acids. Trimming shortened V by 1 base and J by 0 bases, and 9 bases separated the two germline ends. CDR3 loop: CASSEDGRMNTEAFF. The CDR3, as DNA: TGTGCCAGCAGTGAAGATGGCAGGATGAACACTGAAGCTTTCTTT.

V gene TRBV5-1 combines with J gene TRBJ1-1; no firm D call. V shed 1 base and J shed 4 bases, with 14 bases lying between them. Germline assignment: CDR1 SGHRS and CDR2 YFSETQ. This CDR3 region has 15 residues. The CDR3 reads CASSLLGDSSTEAFF. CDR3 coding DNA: TGCGCCAGCAGCTTGCTGGGCGATTCATCCACTGAAGCTTTCTTT.

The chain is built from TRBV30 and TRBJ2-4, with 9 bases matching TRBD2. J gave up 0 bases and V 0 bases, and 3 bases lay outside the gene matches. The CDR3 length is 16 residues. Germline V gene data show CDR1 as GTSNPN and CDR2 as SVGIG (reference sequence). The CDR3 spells CAWSVFSGRAKNIQYF. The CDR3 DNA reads TGTGCCTGGAGTGTGTTTAGCGGGAGAGCCAAAAACATTCAGTACTTC.

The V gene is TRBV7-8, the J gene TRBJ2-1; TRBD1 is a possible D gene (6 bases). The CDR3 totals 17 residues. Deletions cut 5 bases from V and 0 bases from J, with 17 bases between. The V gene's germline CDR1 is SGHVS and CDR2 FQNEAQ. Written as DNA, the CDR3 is TGTGCCAGCAGCCCGACGACAGGAAGAAGCTCCTACAATGAGCAGTTCTTC. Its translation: CASSPTTGRSSYNEQFF.